This TCR beta chain was recovered during a study of vaccination and CD4 T cells after COVID-19. Looking at the study overall: The BNT162b2 or mRNA-1273 vaccine was given to participants in two doses. Cultures serving as controls received a peptide pool (CEFX or HIV-1 Nef) or no peptide.

Researchers used the Oncomine TCR Beta short-read assay to sequence DNA from cultured CD4+ T cells. TCRdb called the PCR reads again in MiXCR, with one record for every CDR3 protein. The sample lists about 15,000 distinct CDR3 sequences, 45% to 60% occurring once. The CDR3 is made up of 16 amino acids. V shed 4 bases, J shed 6 bases, and the junction held 14 bases outside the gene matches. Germline assignment: CDR1 SGHVS and CDR2 FQNEAQ. Comments on this clonotype: Its specificity is unknown.

The treatment denotes: approximately 10-day PBMC culture with coronavirus spike peptide pools or control peptides (ViraFEST assay). The TCR comes from a human donor who had recovered from COVID-19. The sequenced material came from CD4+ T cells from blood, cultured in vitro. This chain joins TRBV7-8 and TRBJ1-2; TRBD1 agrees at 7 bases. The CDR3 nucleotides are TGTGCCAGCAGCTCTTTCTTCGACAGGGAGAGGGATGGCTACACCTTC. This translates into CASSSFFDRERDGYTF.